The table lists the clone carrying this TCR beta chain with many counts. The antigen is undetermined. The sample belongs to a study of T cell repertoires in cytomegalovirus infection. Looking at the study overall: In public TCR beta signatures, there were indications of both CMV infection and matching HLA type. The study's findings and limits: CMV-specific HLA-C-restricted TCR beta clonotypes dominated the ex vivo response. Adding up the frequency of public TCR beta families identified people who carried CMV plus the relevant HLA.

TCRdb reanalysed the reads using MiXCR and keeps one entry per CDR3 protein. The sample records about 530,000 distinct CDR3 sequences, about 25% being singletons. From germline, CDR1 is SGHVS and CDR2 FNYEAQ. The ends were cut back, 4 bases at V and 5 bases at J, with 14 bases in the middle. The CDR3 runs to 14 residues. The chain has TRBV7-6 and TRBJ1-2; no definite D call. The sample taken for sequencing was PBMCs. The TCR was taken from a human donor in good health (CMV status not recorded). Some clones in this sample may be carry-over from other donors' samples. The CDR3 loop reads CASSSYTPEYGYTF. Here the CDR3 DNA reads TGTGCCAGCAGCTCGTACACACCCGAATATGGCTACACCTTC.